Sequencing of this TCR beta chain was carried out in a study of cytomegalovirus exposure and HLA in healthy donors. Study-wide results and caveats: Presence/absence analyses rested on an assumption that sequencing depth was roughly uniform across donors.

PCR amplification relied on 60 Vbeta primers (plus 13 Jbeta primers). The protocol was immunoSEQ multiplex PCR, while the TCRdb copy is restricted to in-frame clones and leaves out a portion. The table includes about 80,000 clones, under 65% detected once. The CDR3 consists of 14 residues. Germline loops: CDR1 SGHRS, CDR2 YFSETQ. Of note for this clone: The target antigen is unknown.

The specimen sequenced was PBMCs. The chain carries TRBV5-1 and TRBJ2-6; D gene unclear. The receptor was isolated from a male donor in good health and CMV-seropositive. CDR3 coding DNA: TGCGCTACATCTACAGTCTCTGGGGCCAACGTCCTGACTTTC. It codes for CATSTVSGANVLTF.